This T cell receptor beta chain was identified during a study of cytomegalovirus exposure and HLA in healthy donors. The study's findings and limits: A later analysis linked some 17,000 TCR beta sequences to HLA alleles at 0.05 false discovery rate. Several top significant clusters appeared, in a later analysis, to be linked to common viral pathogens.

The PCR ran on 60 Vbeta and 13 Jbeta primers. The protocol was immunoSEQ multiplex PCR, while the TCRdb copy is restricted to in-frame clones and leaves out a portion. The data contain about 160,000 clones, roughly three quarters of them singletons. The V and J ends lost 7 bases and 4 bases, in that order; junction bases with no gene match: 8. The germline V gene has CDR1 SQVTM and CDR2 ANQGSEA. The CDR3 sequence is 13 residues long. As concerns this clone: Its antigen remains unidentified.

This clonotype was obtained from a woman aged 40-49 years in good health and CMV-seropositive. V usage is TRBV29-1 and J usage is TRBJ1-1; TRBD1 agrees at 8 bases. Source material: PBMCs. For the CDR3, the DNA is TGCAGCGCTGGGACAGGAGTTGGCACTGAAGCTTTCTTT. The encoded protein is CSAGTGVGTEAFF. Using reference TRBV29-1 and TRBJ1-1 for the parts outside the CDR3, the full variable domain is SAVISQKPSRDICQRGTSLTIQCQVDSQVTMMFWYRQQPGQSLTLIATANQGSEATYESGFVIDKFPISRPNLTFSTLTVSNMSPEDSSIYLCSAGTGVGTEAFFGQGTRLTVV.